The clone carrying this TCR beta chain was seen a single time. Its antigen is not known. This entry is derived from a study of CD8+ T cells in alopecia areata. Overall study: Percent affected scalp area, the SALT score, rated treated patients' severity. Study results and caveats: While tofacitinib was given, many expanded lesional clones persisted in scalp and blood. Whereas mice showed it more clearly, TCR sharing across patients was murkier, possibly because of HLA.

RNA was extracted and reverse transcribed into cDNA as the sequencing template. TCRdb keeps only in-frame clones here, not all; method: immunoSEQ multiplex PCR. The profile shows some 110,000 clones, roughly three fifths of them singletons. Treatment reported: oral pan-JAK inhibitor, 5-10 mg twice daily. Peripheral blood samples and lesional scalp punch biopsies were obtained from alopecia areata patients. This specimen consisted of CD8+ T cells sorted from blood, obtained at week 24, from a patient treated with tofacitinib. This sequence was found in a human donor with alopecia areata.

The CDR3 bases are TGCGCCAGCAGCCAAGGTACAGGGGGCCCTGAAGCTTTCTTT. Residues: CASSQGTGGPEAFF. The chain uses TRBV4-1 and TRBJ1-1; 9 nucleotides line up with TRBD1. CDR1 and CDR2 (germline): MGHRA, YSYEKL. J lost 6 bases, V lost 1 base, and 3 bases had no gene match. There are 14 residues in the CDR3.